Following are 23 T cell receptor beta chains from one sample sequenced in a study of OX40 agonist ivuxolimab in advanced cancers. Repertoires were generated with immunoSEQ multiplex PCR, while TCRdb's copy carries only in-frame clones and drops some. Of roughly 51,000 clones in the sample, around 88% were seen once. This specimen consisted of CD4+ or CD8+ T cells sorted from blood, obtained in a trial of the OX40 agonist ivuxolimab. Receptors originate from an adult with an advanced solid tumor such as melanoma, head and neck, liver or kidney cancer.

The chain joins TRBV5-4 to TRBJ2-4; D perhaps matches TRBD2 (5 bases). CDR3 size: 16 residues. V was clipped by 3 bases and J by 3 bases, with 16 bases between them. CDR1 and CDR2 (germline): SGHNT, YYREEE (reference sequence). The CDR3 DNA is TGTGCCAGCAGCTACCGGGCCCCTGGGAGCAAAAACATTCAGTACTTC. Translating it yields CASSYRAPGSKNIQYF.

The V gene is TRBV10-2, the J gene TRBJ1-5; D gene unclear. The CDR3 consists of 14 residues. With 2 bases removed from V and 4 bases from J, the gap between germline ends came to 9 bases. The germline CDR1 and CDR2 sequences are WSHSY and SAAADI. The CDR3 protein is CASSEAGLNQPQHF. As DNA, the CDR3 is TGCGCCAGCAGTGAGGCAGGACTGAATCAGCCCCAGCATTTT.

The J gene is TRBJ2-7, the V gene TRBV27; 8 bases agree with TRBD1. The ends lost 7 bases at V and 2 bases at J; junction bases unmatched: 13. From germline, CDR1 is MNHEY and CDR2 SMNVEV (reference sequence). CDR3 length: 16 residues. The CDR3 DNA follows: TGTGCCAGCATCCCTTTGATGGACAGGGTCACCTACGAGCAGTACTTC. It codes for CASIPLMDRVTYEQYF.

As to this clone: Its ends do not fully match the called genes, so a read error is possible. This sequence joins TRBV10-3 and TRBJ1-5, with 8 bases that match TRBD1. CDR1 and CDR2 (germline): ENHRY, SYGVKD. The CDR3 consists of 15 residues. The DNA of the CDR3 is TGTGCCATCAGCCAGACAGGGGACGACAATCGGCCCCAGCATTTT. Translation: CAISQTGDDNRPQHF.

This chain joins TRBV29-1 and TRBJ2-2; possibly TRBD1 or TRBD2 for D (5 bases each). CDR1 and CDR2 from the germline V gene are SQVTM and ANQGSEA. The CDR3 covers 13 residues. V lost 7 bases, J lost 6 bases, and 15 bases lay in between. DNA of the CDR3: TGCAGCGCCGGGGAAGGGGTGGCCGGGGAGCTGTTTTTT. Protein product: CSAGEGVAGELFF.

The chain couples TRBV19 to TRBJ2-1; 9 nucleotides line up with TRBD1. Germline CDR1 reads LNHDA; CDR2 reads SQIVND (reference sequence). The CDR3 contains 14 residues. Unmatched junction bases numbered 5, after V lost 6 bases and J lost 5 bases. The CDR3 DNA is TGTGCCAGTAGCACCGGGACAGGGAACAATGAGCAGTTCTTC. Translation gives CASSTGTGNNEQFF.

The V gene is TRBV7-2, the J gene TRBJ2-1; D is unclear. In germline, CDR1 is SGHTA, CDR2 FQGNSA. CDR3 length: 11 amino acids. Between the trimmed V and J ends, which lost 3 bases and 8 bases, there was a span of 5 bases. This CDR3 reads CASSFDYEQFF. The CDR3 nucleotides are TGTGCCAGCAGCTTTGACTATGAGCAGTTCTTC.

This sequence joins TRBV18 and TRBJ2-7, with 11 bases that match TRBD2. V gave up 2 bases and J gave up 3 bases; unmatched junction bases: 12. Per the germline V gene, CDR1 is KGHSH and CDR2 is LQKENI. This CDR3 region has 18 residues. The CDR3 spells CASSPFSLSLAGGYEQYF. The CDR3 DNA is TGTGCCAGCTCACCATTCTCACTTTCTCTAGCGGGGGGCTACGAGCAGTACTTC.

Only one count was recorded for this clone. The chain couples TRBV5-5 to TRBJ1-1; D gene unclear. Trimming removed 3 bases at V and 1 base at J, with 7 bases between. This CDR3 has 13 residues. The V gene's germline CDR1 is SGHKS and CDR2 YYEKEE (reference sequence). CDR3 sequence: CASSSQPNTEAFF. CDR3 coding DNA: TGTGCCAGCAGCTCGCAGCCGAACACTGAAGCTTTCTTT.

The chain joins TRBV2 to TRBJ1-2; possibly TRBD1 for D (5 bases). The CDR3 runs to 15 residues. Germline-derived CDR1 and CDR2 are SNHLY and FYNNEI. With 4 bases removed from V and 2 bases from J, the gap between germline ends came to 14 bases. Here the CDR3 DNA reads TGTGCCAGCAGTGTCGGGTCTGGGACCAACTATGGCTACACCTTC. Amino acids: CASSVGSGTNYGYTF.

The chain is built from TRBV5-1 and TRBJ1-1; 7 bases line up with TRBD1. The CDR3 loop spans 14 amino acids. Germline loops: CDR1 SGHRS, CDR2 YFSETQ. The J segment lost 1 base and the V segment lost 4 bases, leaving 4 bases of the junction unmatched. Here the CDR3 reads CASSEQGGNTEAFF. DNA of the CDR3: TGCGCCAGCAGCGAGCAGGGGGGGAACACTGAAGCTTTCTTT.

The rearrangement uses TRBV5-4 and TRBJ2-1; a weak D match, TRBD2 (6 bases). Trimming stripped 4 bases from V and 2 bases from J, with 13 bases between. CDR1 is SGHNT, CDR2 YYREEE, per germline (reference sequence). This CDR3 is 15 amino acids long. The chain's CDR3 is CASSLPGLAYNEQFF. The CDR3, as DNA: TGTGCCAGCAGCCTACCGGGACTGGCCTACAATGAGCAGTTCTTC.

This chain joins TRBV7-9 and TRBJ2-3; the match to TRBD1 covers 7 bases. The V segment lost 1 base and the J segment 3 bases; nucleotides outside the gene matches: 1. The V gene's germline CDR1 is SEHNR and CDR2 FQNEAQ (reference sequence). The CDR3 extends over 14 amino acids. The CDR3 DNA follows: TGTGCCAGCAGCTTAGGACAGGGAACAGATACGCAGTATTTT. It specifies CASSLGQGTDTQYF.

The V and J genes are TRBV5-1 and TRBJ1-1; 10 bases match TRBD1. V gave up 4 bases and J gave up 6 bases; unmatched junction bases: 3. The CDR3 consists of 13 residues. Germline CDR1 is SGHRS and CDR2 is YFSETQ. In nucleotides, the CDR3 is TGCGCCAGCAGCCCCGGGACAGGGGCTGAAGCTTTCTTT. It translates to CASSPGTGAEAFF.

This chain links TRBV5-1 with TRBJ2-5, with 7 bases aligning to TRBD1. V lost 4 bases to trimming and J lost 5 bases; unmatched junction nucleotides: 8. Germline V lookup: CDR1 SGHRS, CDR2 YFSETQ. The CDR3 contains 14 residues. CDR3 in DNA: TGCGCCAGCAGCCAGGACAGGTCTGGGGAGACCCAGTACTTC. This gives the protein CASSQDRSGETQYF.

The chain joins TRBV5-1 to TRBJ2-2, with 10 bases identical to TRBD1. The CDR3 is 16 residues long. Germline CDR1 and CDR2: SGHRS and YFSETQ. V gave up 3 bases and J gave up 1 base; unmatched junction bases: 3. The CDR3 region is CASSSWTGGNTGELFF. DNA of the CDR3: TGCGCCAGCAGCTCCTGGACAGGGGGGAACACCGGGGAGCTGTTTTTT.

The V gene is TRBV11-2, the J gene TRBJ2-7; the D is unclear. The CDR3 totals 13 residues. From germline, CDR1 is SGHAT and CDR2 FQNNGV. Trimming left V 1 base short and J 3 bases short, with 7 bases between. The CDR3 is CASSLGILYEQYF. The CDR3 nucleotides are TGTGCCAGCAGCTTAGGGATCCTCTACGAGCAGTACTTC.

CDR3 sequence: CASSIDYSGNTIYF. In nucleotides, the CDR3 is TGTGCCAGTAGTATCGACTACTCTGGAAACACCATATATTTT. The chain is built from TRBV19 and TRBJ1-3; D remains unclear. The V gene's germline CDR1 is LNHDA and CDR2 SQIVND (reference sequence). Trimming shortened V by 3 bases and J by 0 bases, and 6 bases separated the two germline ends. The CDR3 has 14 residues.

There are a few counts of this clone. V is TRBV10-3 and J is TRBJ1-5, with a tentative D call TRBD1 (5 bases). The length of the CDR3 is 17 residues. CDR1 is ENHRY, CDR2 SYGVKD, per germline. Trimming removed 6 bases at V and 5 bases at J, with 23 bases between. The CDR3 reads CAISSTGDGGLYQPQHF. CDR3 DNA: TGTGCCATCAGCTCGACCGGGGACGGAGGGCTCTATCAGCCCCAGCATTTT.

J is TRBJ1-1 and V is TRBV2; D call uncertain. Germline-derived CDR1 and CDR2 are SNHLY and FYNNEI. The ends were cut back, 6 bases at V and 1 base at J, with 15 bases in the middle. The CDR3 covers 15 residues. This CDR3 is CASRPAATTNTEAFF. The CDR3 DNA sequence: TGTGCCAGCAGGCCCGCAGCCACCACGAACACTGAAGCTTTCTTT.

V is TRBV6-6 and J is TRBJ2-7; TRBD1 matches 8 bases. The CDR3 covers 15 residues. Germline V lookup: CDR1 MNHNY, CDR2 SVGAGI (reference sequence). The trim removed 7 bases at V and 1 base at J, leaving 9 bases unmatched. The CDR3 sequence: CASTFGQGASYEQYF. Written as DNA, the CDR3 is TGTGCCAGCACCTTCGGGCAGGGGGCGTCCTACGAGCAGTACTTC.

The CDR3 reads CASGQGHYGYTF. CDR3 nucleotides: TGTGCCAGCGGACAGGGGCACTATGGCTACACCTTC. The V and J genes are TRBV18 and TRBJ1-2; 9 bases fit TRBD1. The junction had 1 base not matched to a gene; V was cut back by 8 bases and J by 3 bases. The CDR3 is 12 residues long. Germline V gives CDR1 KGHSH, CDR2 LQKENI. Filled out from reference TRBV18 and TRBJ1-2, the complete variable domain reads NAGVMQNPRHLVRRRGQEARLRCSPMKGHSHVYWYRQLPEEGLKFMVYLQKENIIDESGMPKERFSAEFPKEGPSILRIQQVVRGDSAAYFCASGQGHYGYTFGSGTRLTVV.

This clone appeared once. The J gene is TRBJ2-5, the V gene TRBV7-9, with 9 bases fitting TRBD1. CDR3 length equals 14 residues. Trimming took 5 bases from V and 4 from J; bases not matched to a gene: 5. The germline CDR1 and CDR2 sequences are SEHNR and FQNEAQ (reference sequence). This chain's CDR3 is CASSPGTGRETQYF. The CDR3 coding sequence is TGTGCCAGCAGCCCCGGGACAGGGCGAGAGACCCAGTACTTC.